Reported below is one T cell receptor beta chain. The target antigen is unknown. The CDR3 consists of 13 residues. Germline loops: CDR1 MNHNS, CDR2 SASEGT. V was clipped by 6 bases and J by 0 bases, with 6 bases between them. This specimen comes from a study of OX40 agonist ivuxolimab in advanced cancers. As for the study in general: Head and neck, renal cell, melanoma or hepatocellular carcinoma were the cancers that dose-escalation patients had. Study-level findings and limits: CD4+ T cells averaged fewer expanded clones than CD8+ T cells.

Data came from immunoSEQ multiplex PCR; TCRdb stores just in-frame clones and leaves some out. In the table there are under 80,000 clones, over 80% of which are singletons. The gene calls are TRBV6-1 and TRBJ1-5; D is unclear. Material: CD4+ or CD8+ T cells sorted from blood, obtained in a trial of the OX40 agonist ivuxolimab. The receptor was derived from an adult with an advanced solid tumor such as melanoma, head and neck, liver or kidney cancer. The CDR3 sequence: CASRLHSNQPQHF. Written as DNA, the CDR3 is TGTGCCAGCAGGTTACATAGCAATCAGCCCCAGCATTTT.